The T cell receptor (beta chain) under discussion was sequenced for a study of regulatory T cells in long-lasting Graves disease. About the research overall: Over 5 years of antithyroid drugs with positive TSH receptor antibodies was taken to mean persistent Graves' disease.

Study observations and caveats: Fewer public clonotypes were shared by new patients (approximately 1,000) than by persistent patients (around 2,900). Preferential use of TRBV28, TRBJ1-2 and TRBJ2-5 was seen in persistent disease.

CDR3 regions were amplified by Arm-PCR using iRepertoire HTBI primers to build TCR beta libraries. TCRdb called the multiplex PCR reads again in MiXCR, with one record for every CDR3 protein. The profile shows approximately 500,000 distinct CDR3 sequences, about 22% of them singletons. The CDR3 runs to 13 residues. Trimming stripped 5 bases from V and 6 bases from J, with 13 bases between. Germline V gives CDR1 SGHTA, CDR2 FQGNSA. Sample time point: persistent/refractory GD, antithyroid drugs over 5 years with positive TRAb. Generation of the TCR library employed RNA extracted from PBMCs. Patients were from an endocrinology department in Xi'an, China. There are many counts of this clonotype. What it binds is not known.

This specimen was peripheral blood mononuclear cells (PBMCs), taken when the disease was refractory, from a patient treated with antithyroid drugs. The sequence came from a female donor with Graves disease. This chain links TRBV7-2 with TRBJ1-1; D might be TRBD1 (6 bases). The CDR3 DNA reads as TGTGCCAGCAGCCCAGGGGTGTCGGCTGAAGCTTTCTTT. Translated, it gives CASSPGVSAEAFF.